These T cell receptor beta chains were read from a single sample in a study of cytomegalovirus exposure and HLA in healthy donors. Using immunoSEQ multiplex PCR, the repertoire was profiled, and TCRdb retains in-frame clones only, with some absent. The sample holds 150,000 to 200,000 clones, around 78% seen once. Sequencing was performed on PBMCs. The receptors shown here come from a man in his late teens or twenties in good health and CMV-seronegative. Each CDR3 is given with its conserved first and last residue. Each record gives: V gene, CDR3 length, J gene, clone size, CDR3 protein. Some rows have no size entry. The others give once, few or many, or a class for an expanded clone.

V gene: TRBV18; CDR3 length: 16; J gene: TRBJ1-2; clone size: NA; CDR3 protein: CASSQATGSPNYGYTF
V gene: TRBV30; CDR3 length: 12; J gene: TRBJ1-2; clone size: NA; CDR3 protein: CAWSEQGYGYTF
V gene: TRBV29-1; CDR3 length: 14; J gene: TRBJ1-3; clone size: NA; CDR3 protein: CSVPDRVDGNTIYF
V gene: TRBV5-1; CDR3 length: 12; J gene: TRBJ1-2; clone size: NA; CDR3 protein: CASTDTHYGYTF
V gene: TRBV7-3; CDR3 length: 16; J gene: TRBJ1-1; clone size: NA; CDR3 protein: CASSATGGLANTEAFF
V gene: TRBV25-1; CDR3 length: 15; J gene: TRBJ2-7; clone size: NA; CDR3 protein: CASSEKLSSGYEQYF
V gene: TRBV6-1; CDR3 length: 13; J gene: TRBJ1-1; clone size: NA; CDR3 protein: CASSEEGWTEAFF
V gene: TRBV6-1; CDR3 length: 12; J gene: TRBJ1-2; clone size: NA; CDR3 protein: CASRDGLYGYTF
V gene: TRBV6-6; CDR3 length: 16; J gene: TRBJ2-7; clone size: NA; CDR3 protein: CASSYPQGGTSYEQYF
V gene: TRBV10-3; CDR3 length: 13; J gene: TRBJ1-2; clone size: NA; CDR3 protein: CAISEGQGGGYTF
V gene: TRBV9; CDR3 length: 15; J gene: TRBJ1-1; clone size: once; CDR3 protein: CASSPRTGGNTEAFF
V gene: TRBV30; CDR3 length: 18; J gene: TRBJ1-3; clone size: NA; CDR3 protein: CACPYPGGGVISGNTIYF
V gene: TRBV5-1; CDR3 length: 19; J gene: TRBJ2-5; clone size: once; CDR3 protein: CASSLSPVLVIKYQETQYF
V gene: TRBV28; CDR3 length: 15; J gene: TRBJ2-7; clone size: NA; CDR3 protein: CASSFPSGRGNEQYF
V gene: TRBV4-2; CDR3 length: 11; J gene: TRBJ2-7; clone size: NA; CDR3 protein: CASSQAGEQYF